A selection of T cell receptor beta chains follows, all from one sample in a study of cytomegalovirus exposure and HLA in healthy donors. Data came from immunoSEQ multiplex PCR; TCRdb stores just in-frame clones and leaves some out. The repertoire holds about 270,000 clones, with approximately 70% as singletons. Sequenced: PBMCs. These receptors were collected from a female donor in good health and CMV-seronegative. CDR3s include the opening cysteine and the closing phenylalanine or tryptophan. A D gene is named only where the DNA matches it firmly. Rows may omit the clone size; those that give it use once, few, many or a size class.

CDR3aa: CASSLALAGAETQYF
CDR3nt: TGTGCCAGCAGCTTGGCACTAGCGGGAGCCGAGACCCAGTACTTC
d_gene: TRBD2
abundance: -
v_gene: TRBV5-4
j_gene: TRBJ2-5

CDR3aa: CASSLGAGNEQFF
CDR3nt: TGTGCCAGCAGCTTAGGGGCGGGCAATGAGCAGTTCTTC
d_gene: -
abundance: few
v_gene: TRBV11-3
j_gene: TRBJ2-1

CDR3aa: CASRLNFRRGETQYF
CDR3nt: TGTGCCAGCAGGTTAAATTTCCGGCGAGGCGAGACCCAGTACTTC
d_gene: -
abundance: -
v_gene: TRBV7-3
j_gene: TRBJ2-5

CDR3aa: CASSLGSAGGSNEQFF
CDR3nt: TGCGCCAGCAGCTTGGGTTCCGCGGGAGGGTCCAATGAGCAGTTCTTC
d_gene: TRBD2
abundance: -
v_gene: TRBV5-1
j_gene: TRBJ2-1

CDR3aa: CASSPTSRELFF
CDR3nt: TGTGCCAGCAGCCCAACAAGTAGGGAGCTGTTTTTT
d_gene: -
abundance: -
v_gene: TRBV7-9
j_gene: TRBJ2-2

CDR3aa: CASSHDRGLETQYF
CDR3nt: TGTGCCAGCAGTCACGACAGGGGGCTCGAGACCCAGTACTTC
d_gene: TRBD1
abundance: -
v_gene: TRBV6-1
j_gene: TRBJ2-5

CDR3aa: CASSFQRERVRQETQYF
CDR3nt: TGCGCCAGCAGCTTCCAGCGGGAGAGAGTTCGGCAAGAGACCCAGTACTTC
d_gene: TRBD2
abundance: -
v_gene: TRBV5-1
j_gene: TRBJ2-5

CDR3aa: CASSTGEGGGPQETQYF
CDR3nt: TGTGCCAGCAGCACGGGGGAGGGAGGCGGGCCGCAAGAGACCCAGTACTTC
d_gene: TRBD2
abundance: -
v_gene: TRBV7-9
j_gene: TRBJ2-5

CDR3aa: CASSMPGNYEQYF
CDR3nt: TGTGCCAGTAGTATGCCAGGTAACTACGAGCAGTACTTC
d_gene: -
abundance: -
v_gene: TRBV19
j_gene: TRBJ2-7

CDR3aa: CASSARDRVNSPLHF
CDR3nt: TGTGCCAGCAGTGCGAGGGACAGGGTCAATTCACCCCTCCACTTT
d_gene: TRBD1
abundance: -
v_gene: TRBV6-1
j_gene: TRBJ1-6

CDR3aa: CATGVVGNEKLFF
CDR3nt: TGTGCCACGGGGGTTGTGGGAAACGAAAAACTGTTTTTT
d_gene: -
abundance: -
v_gene: TRBV6-1
j_gene: TRBJ1-4

CDR3aa: CASSSQGSEQYF
CDR3nt: TGTGCCAGCTCTTCCCAGGGCTCCGAGCAGTACTTC
d_gene: -
abundance: -
v_gene: TRBV18
j_gene: TRBJ2-7

CDR3aa: CAAKDGSGNTGELFF
CDR3nt: TGTGCCGCAAAAGACGGGAGCGGTAACACCGGGGAGCTGTTTTTT
d_gene: -
abundance: -
v_gene: TRBV19
j_gene: TRBJ2-2

CDR3aa: CASSLTIGQGPICPNYEQYF
CDR3nt: TGTGCCAGCAGCTTAACTATTGGACAGGGGCCGATTTGCCCAAACTACGAGCAGTACTTC
d_gene: TRBD1
abundance: once
v_gene: TRBV7-3
j_gene: TRBJ2-7

CDR3aa: CASRPSQGLTQETQYF
CDR3nt: TGTGCAAGTCGCCCTTCCCAGGGACTGACACAAGAGACCCAGTACTTC
d_gene: -
abundance: few
v_gene: TRBV12-2
j_gene: TRBJ2-5

CDR3aa: CASSQGEASYEQYF
CDR3nt: TGTGCCAGTAGTCAGGGGGAGGCCTCCTACGAGCAGTACTTC
d_gene: -
abundance: once
v_gene: TRBV19
j_gene: TRBJ2-7

CDR3aa: CASQGENTEAFF
CDR3nt: TGCGCCTCCCAAGGGGAGAACACTGAAGCTTTCTTT
d_gene: -
abundance: once
v_gene: TRBV5-1
j_gene: TRBJ1-1

CDR3aa: CASSEEAGVWGNTGANVLTF
CDR3nt: TGTGCCAGCAGTGAAGAAGCGGGGGTATGGGGAAATACTGGGGCCAACGTCCTGACTTTC
d_gene: TRBD2
abundance: -
v_gene: TRBV2
j_gene: TRBJ2-6

CDR3aa: CASSRDSYEQYF
CDR3nt: TGCGCCAGCAGCCGTGACAGCTACGAGCAGTACTTC
d_gene: -
abundance: -
v_gene: TRBV5-1
j_gene: TRBJ2-7

CDR3aa: CASSLGSGANVLTF
CDR3nt: TGTGCCAGCAGCTTGGGGAGTGGGGCCAACGTCCTGACTTTC
d_gene: -
abundance: once
v_gene: TRBV5-6
j_gene: TRBJ2-6

CDR3aa: CASSEGAGGAGVLSYEQYF
CDR3nt: TGTGCCAGCAGCGAAGGGGCGGGGGGCGCGGGGGTGCTATCCTACGAGCAGTACTTC
d_gene: TRBD2
abundance: -
v_gene: TRBV6-1
j_gene: TRBJ2-7

CDR3aa: CASSESPLPPDSGNTIYF
CDR3nt: TGCGCCAGCAGTGAGTCTCCACTGCCGCCCGACTCTGGAAACACCATATATTTT
d_gene: -
abundance: once
v_gene: TRBV10-1
j_gene: TRBJ1-3

CDR3aa: CASSLLVAGGSYEQYF
CDR3nt: TGTGCCAGCAGCTTGTTGGTAGCGGGAGGGAGCTACGAGCAGTACTTC
d_gene: TRBD2
abundance: -
v_gene: TRBV11-2
j_gene: TRBJ2-7

CDR3aa: CASSPEGQRPYNEQFF
CDR3nt: TGTGCCAGCAGCCCCGAGGGACAGCGACCCTACAATGAGCAGTTCTTC
d_gene: TRBD1
abundance: few
v_gene: TRBV7-8
j_gene: TRBJ2-1